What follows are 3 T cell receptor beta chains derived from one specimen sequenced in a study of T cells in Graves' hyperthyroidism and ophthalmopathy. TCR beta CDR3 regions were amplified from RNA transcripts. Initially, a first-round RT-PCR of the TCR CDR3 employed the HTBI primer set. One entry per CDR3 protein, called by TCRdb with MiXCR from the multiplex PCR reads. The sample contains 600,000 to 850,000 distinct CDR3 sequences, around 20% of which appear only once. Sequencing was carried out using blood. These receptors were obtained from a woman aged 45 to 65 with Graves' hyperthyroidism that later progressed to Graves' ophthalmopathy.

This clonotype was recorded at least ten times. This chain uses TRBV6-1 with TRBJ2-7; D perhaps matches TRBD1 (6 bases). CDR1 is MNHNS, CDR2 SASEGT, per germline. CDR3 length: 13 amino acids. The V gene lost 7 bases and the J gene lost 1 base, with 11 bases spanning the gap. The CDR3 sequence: CASTPQGSYEQYF. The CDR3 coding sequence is TGTGCCAGCACTCCACAGGGATCCTACGAGCAGTACTTC.

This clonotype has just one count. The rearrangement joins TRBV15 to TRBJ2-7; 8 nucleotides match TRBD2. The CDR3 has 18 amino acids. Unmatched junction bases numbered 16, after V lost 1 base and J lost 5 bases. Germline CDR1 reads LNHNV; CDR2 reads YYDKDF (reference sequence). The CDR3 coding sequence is TGTGCCACCAGCAGAGTGCGGGGAGGGCTCGGGGGGGTACACGAGCAGTACTTC. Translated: CATSRVRGGLGGVHEQYF.

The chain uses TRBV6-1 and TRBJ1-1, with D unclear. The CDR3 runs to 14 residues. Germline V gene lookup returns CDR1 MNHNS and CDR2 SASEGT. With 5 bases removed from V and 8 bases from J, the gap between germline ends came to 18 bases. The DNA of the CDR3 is TGTGCCAGCAGTCCTCAGACGCGAACCGAGGAAGCTTTCTTT. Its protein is CASSPQTRTEEAFF.